The 4 T cell receptor beta chains below were found in one sample sequenced in a study of CD8 T cells in Susac syndrome. Random-hexamer reverse transcription was applied to about 0.5 to 1 ug RNA. TCRdb fed the immunoSEQ multiplex PCR reads into MiXCR, producing one record per CDR3 protein. The sample has 130,000 or so distinct CDR3 sequences, around 94% seen once; the top ten hold approximately 0.089%. The source material was CD4+ T cells from PBMCs. These TCRs come from a human donor in good health.

This chain uses TRBV20-1 with TRBJ2-3; 11 nucleotides align to TRBD2. With 1 base clipped from V and 5 bases from J, the junction kept 11 bases outside the gene matches. This CDR3 region has 17 residues. The germline V gene has CDR1 DFQATT and CDR2 SNEGSKA (reference sequence). CDR3 protein: CSARARLAGGPIDTQYF. In DNA form, the CDR3 reads TGCAGTGCTAGAGCCCGGTTAGCGGGAGGGCCCATAGATACGCAGTATTTT.

This sequence joins TRBV4-3 and TRBJ2-6; tentative D call: TRBD2 (6 bases). The V end lost 3 bases, the J end lost 0 bases, and 15 bases lay between the germline ends. The CDR3 has 18 residues. Germline V CDR1 and CDR2: LGHNA, YSLEER. CDR3 amino acids: CASSHLPGEYSGANVLTF. CDR3 sequence (DNA): TGCGCCAGCAGCCACCTCCCGGGGGAGTACTCTGGGGCCAACGTCCTGACTTTC.

This chain uses TRBV7-2 with TRBJ1-6; D is unclear. Trimming cost V 7 bases and J 1 base, with 11 bases left between them. From germline, CDR1 is SGHTA and CDR2 FQGNSA. This CDR3 has 15 residues. The CDR3 loop is CASTPWSSYNSPLHF. Here the CDR3 DNA reads TGTGCCAGCACTCCGTGGAGTTCCTATAATTCACCCCTCCACTTT.

As DNA, the CDR3 is TGTGCCAGCTCACCGCCCCCGGCGACTAGCGGACACAATGAGCAGTTCTTC. This encodes CASSPPPATSGHNEQFF. The rearrangement uses TRBV18 and TRBJ2-1, with 9 bases lining up with TRBD2. V was clipped by 3 bases and J by 5 bases; unmatched bases: 11. From germline, CDR1 is KGHSH and CDR2 LQKENI. This CDR3 is built from 17 residues. Full variable domain (remainder filled in from reference TRBV18 and TRBJ2-1): NAGVMQNPRHLVRRRGQEARLRCSPMKGHSHVYWYRQLPEEGLKFMVYLQKENIIDESGMPKERFSAEFPKEGPSILRIQQVVRGDSAAYFCASSPPPATSGHNEQFFGPGTRLTVL.